The 28 T cell receptor beta chains reported below all come from one sample, sequenced in a study of glioma-infiltrating T cells after dendritic cell vaccination. Sequenced by immunoSEQ multiplex PCR; TCRdb stores in-frame clones only, minus some. The sample shows about 73,000 clones, roughly 80% of them seen only once. The sequences come from blood, collected before dendritic cell vaccination. Receptor source: a human donor with glioblastoma.

Here the CDR3 reads CASSLDGNSNQPQHF. The CDR3 DNA reads TGTGCCAGCAGCTTAGATGGCAATAGCAATCAGCCCCAGCATTTT. The chain uses TRBV11-2 and TRBJ1-5; D gene unclear. Germline CDR1 reads SGHAT; CDR2 reads FQNNGV. V lost 0 bases and J lost 0, with 6 bases in between. CDR3 length: 15 residues.

The chain combines TRBV6-1 with TRBJ2-7; maybe TRBD1 (5 bases). V lost 6 bases and J 2 bases, leaving 14 bases between the germline ends. The CDR3 is made up of 14 amino acids. Germline lookup yields CDR1 MNHNS and CDR2 SASEGT. The CDR3 loop reads CASRSQDPPYEQYV. CDR3 coding DNA: TGTGCCAGCAGGTCACAGGATCCCCCCTACGAGCAGTACGTC.

The chain employs TRBV4-2 and TRBJ2-3; 8 bases match TRBD1. The ends lost 4 bases at V and 6 bases at J; junction bases unmatched: 9. CDR1 LGHNA and CDR2 YNFKEQ come from the germline V gene. This CDR3 has 15 residues. CDR3 loop: CASSPGTGAVDTQYF. The CDR3 nucleotides read TGTGCCAGCAGCCCCGGGACAGGAGCAGTTGATACGCAGTATTTT.

The rearrangement joins TRBV2 to TRBJ2-5; D gene unclear. There are 12 residues in the CDR3. Germline V gene sequence: CDR1 SNHLY, CDR2 FYNNEI. V was shortened by 6 bases and J by 4 bases, with 9 bases between the two germline ends. CDR3 DNA: TGTGCCAGCAGGAACTTTGGAGAGACCCAGTACTTC. Encoded protein: CASRNFGETQYF.

V usage is TRBV18 and J usage is TRBJ2-7; 9 bases fit TRBD1. The CDR3 length is 14 residues. The germline gives CDR1 KGHSH, CDR2 LQKENI. With 5 bases clipped from V and 4 bases from J, the junction kept 6 bases outside the gene matches. Written as DNA, the CDR3 is TGTGCCAGCTCAAGCGGGACAGGGCGATACGAGCAGTACGTC. Its translation is CASSSGTGRYEQYV.

The J gene is TRBJ1-5, the V gene TRBV29-1; no definite D call. Deletions cut 1 base from V and 6 bases from J, with 10 bases between. Per germline, CDR1 SQVTM and CDR2 ANQGSEA. This CDR3 is built from 13 residues. The CDR3 DNA reads as TGCAGCGTTGAAGGGACGAGCGGTCAGCCCCAGCATTTT. It codes for CSVEGTSGQPQHF.

The J gene is TRBJ1-1, the V gene TRBV6-6; 8 bases align to TRBD1. Germline V gene data show CDR1 as MNHNY and CDR2 as SVGAGI (reference sequence). CDR3 size: 14 residues. With 5 bases clipped from V and 0 bases from J, the junction kept 2 bases outside the gene matches. DNA for the CDR3: TGTGCCAGCAGTGTGACAGGGGTGAACACTGAAGCTTTCTTT. It specifies CASSVTGVNTEAFF.

V usage is TRBV7-9 and J usage is TRBJ2-1, with a weak D call TRBD1 (5 bases). V dropped 1 base and J dropped 0 bases, with 16 bases sitting between them. Germline V gene sequence: CDR1 SEHNR, CDR2 FQNEAQ (reference sequence). This CDR3 region has 18 residues. CDR3 sequence: CASSLVGNRFRSYNEQFF. CDR3 in DNA: TGTGCCAGCAGCTTAGTGGGGAACAGGTTCCGCTCCTACAATGAGCAGTTCTTC.

This clone came up a few times. The rearrangement joins TRBV7-9 to TRBJ1-4; D is possibly TRBD1 (5 bases). Germline CDR1 and CDR2: SEHNR and FQNEAQ (reference sequence). V lost 5 bases and J 5 bases, leaving 12 bases between the germline ends. CDR3 length equals 14 residues. The CDR3 DNA reads as TGTGCCAGCAGCCTAACCGGGGGGAATGAAAAACTGTTTTTT. Encoded protein: CASSLTGGNEKLFF.

The chain couples TRBV28 to TRBJ1-5, with 8 positions matching TRBD1. This CDR3 is built from 15 residues. CDR1 is MDHEN, CDR2 SYDVKM, per germline. Trimming cost V 5 bases and J 4 bases; bases outside gene matches: 7. CDR3 nucleotide sequence: TGTGCCAGCAGTGAACCGGGACAGGAGAATCAGCCCCAGCATTTT. As protein: CASSEPGQENQPQHF.

The chain combines TRBV15 with TRBJ2-6; the match to TRBD2 covers 8 bases. CDR1 is LNHNV, CDR2 YYDKDF, per germline (reference sequence). V lost 1 base to trimming and J lost 0 bases; unmatched junction nucleotides: 5. The CDR3 consists of 18 residues. The CDR3 here is CATSRAVGGVSGANVLTF. The CDR3 DNA sequence: TGTGCCACCAGCAGAGCGGTCGGGGGGGTCTCTGGGGCCAACGTCCTGACTTTC.

The genes are TRBV5-1 and TRBJ2-1, with 8 bases matching TRBD1. The CDR3 extends over 16 amino acids. J lost 7 bases, V lost 3 bases, and 12 bases had no gene match. Germline CDR1 SGHRS, CDR2 YFSETQ. In DNA, the CDR3 is TGCGCCAGCAGCTCGTGGACAGGGAGAGGAGATAATGAGCAGTTCTTC. This encodes CASSSWTGRGDNEQFF.

The CDR3 is CASSLKTSGRTDTQYF. The DNA of the CDR3 is TGTGCCAGCAGCCTGAAGACGAGCGGACGCACAGATACGCAGTATTTT. This sequence joins TRBV5-4 and TRBJ2-3; D is possibly TRBD2 (5 bases). This CDR3 has 16 residues. Trimming removed 4 bases at V and 1 base at J, with 16 bases between. Germline lookup yields CDR1 SGHNT and CDR2 YYREEE (reference sequence).

Written as DNA, the CDR3 is TGTGCCAGCAGAATCACTAGCGGGGGGTCGGCAGATACGCAGTATTTT. Amino acids: CASRITSGGSADTQYF. The chain has TRBV7-2 and TRBJ2-3, with 12 bases fitting TRBD2. Looked up from germline, CDR1 is SGHTA and CDR2 is FQGNSA. The J segment lost 4 bases and the V segment lost 6 bases, leaving 8 bases of the junction unmatched. The CDR3 has 16 residues.

This clone was found a few times. The V gene is TRBV28, the J gene TRBJ1-1; TRBD1 matches 7 bases. V lost 7 bases, J lost 4 bases, and 3 bases stayed unmatched. This CDR3 contains 12 residues. The V gene's germline CDR1 is MDHEN and CDR2 SYDVKM. This chain's CDR3 is CASNPGGTEAFF. The DNA of the CDR3 is TGTGCCAGCAATCCAGGGGGCACTGAAGCTTTCTTT. The full variable domain, completed using reference TRBV28 and TRBJ1-1, is DVKVTQSSRYLVKRTGEKVFLECVQDMDHENMFWYRQDPGLGLRLIYFSYDVKMKEKGDIPEGYSVSREKKERFSLILESASTNQTSMYLCASNPGGTEAFFGQGTRLTVV.

This sequence joins TRBV4-1 and TRBJ2-1; 8 bases agree with TRBD2. Germline CDR1 and CDR2: MGHRA and YSYEKL. The CDR3 is 16 amino acids. V dropped 0 bases and J dropped 4; count of bases not matched to a gene: 5. The CDR3 region is CASSQDSAGVYNEQFF. CDR3 DNA: TGCGCCAGCAGCCAAGATTCAGCGGGGGTTTACAATGAGCAGTTCTTC.

This clone appeared a few times. The chain combines TRBV5-1 with TRBJ1-4, with a weak D call TRBD1 (5 bases). Germline assignment: CDR1 SGHRS and CDR2 YFSETQ. The length of the CDR3 is 15 residues. Trimming removed 0 bases from V and 3 bases from J, with 9 bases in between. CDR3 DNA: TGCGCCAGCAGCTTGGTCGACAGCCCTAATGAAAAACTGTTTTTT. This sequence encodes CASSLVDSPNEKLFF.

This chain connects TRBV10-2 to TRBJ2-2, with 9 nucleotides matching TRBD2. This CDR3 contains 15 residues. Germline CDR1 and CDR2: WSHSY and SAAADI. Germline trimming cut 7 bases from V and 3 bases from J; bases unmatched to any gene: 6. In nucleotides, the CDR3 is TGCGCCAGCATAAGGCGGGAGGGCCACACCGGGGAGCTGTTTTTT. This encodes CASIRREGHTGELFF.

The J gene is TRBJ2-3, the V gene TRBV6-4; D is perhaps TRBD2 (6 bases). CDR3 length: 15 amino acids. Trimming pared 6 bases from V and 4 bases from J, leaving 17 bases between. Per germline, CDR1 MRHNA and CDR2 SNTAGT. The CDR3: CASSRSTGGADTQYF. CDR3 bases: TGTGCCAGCAGCCGATCAACCGGGGGAGCAGATACGCAGTATTTT.

The chain has TRBV7-6 and TRBJ2-5, with 12 positions matching TRBD2. This CDR3 has 15 residues. CDR1 and CDR2 (germline): SGHVS, FNYEAQ. Unmatched junction bases numbered 5, after V lost 5 bases and J lost 4 bases. This chain's CDR3 is CASSRLAGARETQYF. For the CDR3, the DNA is TGTGCCAGCAGCAGACTAGCGGGAGCAAGAGAGACCCAGTACTTC.

This clone was seen once. The chain has TRBV27 and TRBJ2-7, with 11 positions matching TRBD2. The V segment lost 6 bases and the J segment 3 bases; nucleotides outside the gene matches: 7. CDR3 size: 15 residues. Germline assignment: CDR1 MNHEY and CDR2 SMNVEV (reference sequence). CDR3 region: CASRGWLAGGYEQYV. CDR3 nucleotides: TGTGCCAGCAGGGGGTGGCTAGCGGGAGGCTACGAGCAGTACGTC.

V and J are TRBV4-1 and TRBJ1-6, with 7 bases lining up with TRBD1. This CDR3 comprises 14 residues. V trimming: 4 bases; J trimming: 4 bases; junction bases outside the gene matches: 1. From germline, CDR1 is MGHRA and CDR2 YSYEKL. The DNA of the CDR3 is TGCGCCAGCAGCCCGGGACAGTATAATTCACCCCTCCACTTT. It translates to CASSPGQYNSPLHF.

The V call is TRBV7-9, the J call TRBJ2-5; D ambiguous. Germline CDR1 and CDR2: SEHNR and FQNEAQ (reference sequence). The CDR3 is 15 amino acids. The V end was cut by 1 base, the J end by 2 bases, with 11 bases between. CDR3 loop: CASSLVLGRQETQYF. The CDR3 DNA reads as TGTGCCAGCAGCTTAGTTTTGGGCAGACAAGAGACCCAGTACTTC.

This clone appeared once. V gene TRBV5-4 combines with J gene TRBJ2-5; D perhaps matches TRBD1 (5 bases). Germline CDR1 and CDR2: SGHNT and YYREEE (reference sequence). The V end was cut by 2 bases, the J end by 5 bases, with 16 bases between. The CDR3 length is 15 residues. The CDR3 reads CASSLNYRTSETQYF. CDR3 bases: TGTGCCAGCAGCTTAAACTACAGGACAAGCGAGACCCAGTACTTC.

V and J are TRBV2 and TRBJ1-2; tentative D call: TRBD1 (6 bases). Germline values: CDR1 SNHLY, CDR2 FYNNEI. Trimming removed 6 bases from V and 2 bases from J, with 7 bases in between. There are 12 residues in the CDR3. The CDR3 region has the DNA TGTGCCAGCAGAGGGACAAACTATGGCTACACCTTC. The encoded protein is CASRGTNYGYTF.

V usage is TRBV2 and J usage is TRBJ2-7; a possible D gene is TRBD1 (6 bases). Deletions cut 4 bases from V and 6 bases from J, with 16 bases between. The CDR3 has 14 residues. Germline CDR1 is SNHLY and CDR2 is FYNNEI. The CDR3 protein is CASSVARGYGEQYF. The CDR3 DNA sequence: TGTGCCAGCAGTGTGGCCAGGGGATATGGCGAGCAGTACTTC.

The chain combines TRBV27 with TRBJ2-1, with D maybe TRBD1 (5 bases). V was trimmed by 3 bases and J by 6 bases, leaving 15 bases between them. CDR1 is MNHEY, CDR2 SMNVEV, per germline (reference sequence). The CDR3 consists of 15 residues. CDR3 sequence: CASSLSQGVGNEQFF. In DNA form, the CDR3 reads TGTGCCAGCAGTTTGTCTCAGGGTGTGGGCAATGAGCAGTTCTTC.

The chain combines TRBV7-8 with TRBJ1-3; TRBD1 matches 9 bases. The germline CDR1 and CDR2 sequences are SGHVS and FQNEAQ. This CDR3 has 17 residues. V was clipped by 3 bases and J by 0 bases; unmatched bases: 6. In DNA, the CDR3 is TGTGCCAGCAGCTTGAGTGGGACAGGGAGCTCTGGAAACACCATATATTTT. Amino acid sequence: CASSLSGTGSSGNTIYF.